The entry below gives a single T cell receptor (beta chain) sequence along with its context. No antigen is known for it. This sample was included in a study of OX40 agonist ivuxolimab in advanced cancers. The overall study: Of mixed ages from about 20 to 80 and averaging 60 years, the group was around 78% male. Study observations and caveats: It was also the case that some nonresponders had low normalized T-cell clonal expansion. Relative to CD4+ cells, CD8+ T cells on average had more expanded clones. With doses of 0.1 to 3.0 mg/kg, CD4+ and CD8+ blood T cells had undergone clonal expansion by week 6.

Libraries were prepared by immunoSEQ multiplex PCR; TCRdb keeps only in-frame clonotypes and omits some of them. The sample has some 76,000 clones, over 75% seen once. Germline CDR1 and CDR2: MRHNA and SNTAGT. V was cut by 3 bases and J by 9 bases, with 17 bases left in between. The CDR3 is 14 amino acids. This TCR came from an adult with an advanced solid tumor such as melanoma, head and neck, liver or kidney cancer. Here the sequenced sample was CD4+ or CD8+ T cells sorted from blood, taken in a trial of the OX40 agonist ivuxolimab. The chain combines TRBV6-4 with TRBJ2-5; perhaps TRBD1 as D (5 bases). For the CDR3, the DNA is TGTGCCAGCAGTGAAGGGGCCGATTTTGGGGCCCAGTACTTC. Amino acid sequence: CASSEGADFGAQYF.